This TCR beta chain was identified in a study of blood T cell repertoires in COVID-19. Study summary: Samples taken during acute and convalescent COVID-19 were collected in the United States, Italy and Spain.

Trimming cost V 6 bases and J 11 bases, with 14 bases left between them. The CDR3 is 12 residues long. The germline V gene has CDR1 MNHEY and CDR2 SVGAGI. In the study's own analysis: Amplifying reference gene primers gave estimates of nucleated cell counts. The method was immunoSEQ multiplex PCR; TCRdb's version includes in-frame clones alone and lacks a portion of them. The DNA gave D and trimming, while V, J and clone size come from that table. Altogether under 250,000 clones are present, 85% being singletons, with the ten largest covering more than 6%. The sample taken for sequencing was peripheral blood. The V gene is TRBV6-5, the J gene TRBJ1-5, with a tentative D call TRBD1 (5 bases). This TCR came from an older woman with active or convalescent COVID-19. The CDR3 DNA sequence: TGTGCCAGCAGCAACGGGGGAGAGGCCCAGCATTTT. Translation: CASSNGGEAQHF.